This T cell receptor beta chain derives from a study of spatial heterogeneity in lung cancer. Study-level information: Donors were around 70 untreated early-stage non-small cell lung cancer patients. Raw-read counts averaged over ten per unique TCR and UMI combination. Available PBMC from follow-up, collected a median of roughly two years after resection, underwent sequencing.

This sample's time point: blood at routine non-recurrence follow-up after resection. Frozen PBMC, nontumor lung or tumor provided whole RNA, which was sequenced unsorted. The library protocol tagged each TCR cDNA with a unique molecular identifier. MiXCR was run by TCRdb on the 5' RACE reads, yielding one entry per CDR3 protein. The data hold some 120,000 distinct CDR3 sequences, with about 12% observed a single time. This specimen was PBMCs, taken at follow-up. This sequence originates from a male donor with early-stage non-small cell lung cancer.

The CDR3 loop is CASSLTTGEQPQHF. CDR3 bases: TGCGCCAGCAGCTTGACCACAGGGGAACAGCCCCAGCATTTT. The chain is built from TRBV5-1 and TRBJ1-5, with TRBD1 matching 7 bases. Germline values: CDR1 SGHRS, CDR2 YFSETQ. The V segment lost 1 base and the J segment 7 bases; nucleotides outside the gene matches: 5. This CDR3 region has 14 residues.